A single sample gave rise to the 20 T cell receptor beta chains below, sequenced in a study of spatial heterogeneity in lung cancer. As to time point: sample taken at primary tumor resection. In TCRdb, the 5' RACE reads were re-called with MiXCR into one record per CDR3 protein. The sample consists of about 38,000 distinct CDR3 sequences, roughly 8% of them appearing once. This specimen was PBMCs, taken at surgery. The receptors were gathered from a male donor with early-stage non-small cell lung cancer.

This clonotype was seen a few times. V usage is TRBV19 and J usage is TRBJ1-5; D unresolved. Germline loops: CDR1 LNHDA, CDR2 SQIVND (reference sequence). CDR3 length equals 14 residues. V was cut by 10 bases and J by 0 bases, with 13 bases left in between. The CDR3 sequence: CATTDRDSNQPQHF. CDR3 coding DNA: TGTGCCACCACAGACCGAGATAGCAATCAGCCCCAGCATTTT.

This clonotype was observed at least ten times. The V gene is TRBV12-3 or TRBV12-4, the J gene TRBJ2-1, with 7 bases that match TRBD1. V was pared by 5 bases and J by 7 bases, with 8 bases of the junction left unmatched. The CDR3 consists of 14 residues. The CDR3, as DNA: TGTGCCAGCAGTACAGGGGATTTAGGAAATGAGCAGTTCTTC. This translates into CASSTGDLGNEQFF.

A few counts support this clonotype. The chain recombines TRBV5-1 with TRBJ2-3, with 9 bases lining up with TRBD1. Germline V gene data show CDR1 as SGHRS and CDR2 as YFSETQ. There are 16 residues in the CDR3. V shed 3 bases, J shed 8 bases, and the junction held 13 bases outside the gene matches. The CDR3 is CASSSGTGPGGGTQYF. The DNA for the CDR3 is TGCGCCAGCAGCTCGGGGACAGGGCCAGGGGGAGGTACGCAGTATTTT. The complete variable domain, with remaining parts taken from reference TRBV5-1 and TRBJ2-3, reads KAGVTQTPRYLIKTRGQQVTLSCSPISGHRSVSWYQQTPGQGLQFLFEYFSETQRNKGNFPGRFSGRQFSNSRSEMNVSTLELGDSALYLCASSSGTGPGGGTQYFGPGTRLTVL.

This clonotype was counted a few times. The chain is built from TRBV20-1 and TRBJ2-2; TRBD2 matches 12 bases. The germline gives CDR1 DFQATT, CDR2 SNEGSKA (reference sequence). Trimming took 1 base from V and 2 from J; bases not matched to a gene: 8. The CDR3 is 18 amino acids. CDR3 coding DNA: TGCAGTGCTAGAGGACCTAGCGGGAGGGATTACAACACCGGGGAGCTGTTTTTT. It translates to CSARGPSGRDYNTGELFF.

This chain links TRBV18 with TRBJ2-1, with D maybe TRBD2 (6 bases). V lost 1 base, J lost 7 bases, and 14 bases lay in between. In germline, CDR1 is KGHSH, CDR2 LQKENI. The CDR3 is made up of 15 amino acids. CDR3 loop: CASSPLGGAENEQFF. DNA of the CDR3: TGTGCCAGCTCACCACTGGGGGGAGCCGAAAATGAGCAGTTCTTC.

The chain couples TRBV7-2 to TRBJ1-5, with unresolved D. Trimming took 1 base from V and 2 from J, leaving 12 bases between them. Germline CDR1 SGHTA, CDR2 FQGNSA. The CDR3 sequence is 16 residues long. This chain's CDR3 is CASSLEWRAGNQPQHF. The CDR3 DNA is TGTGCCAGCAGCTTAGAATGGAGGGCGGGCAATCAGCCCCAGCATTTT. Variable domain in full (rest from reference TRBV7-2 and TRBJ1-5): GAGVSQSPSNKVTEKGKDVELRCDPISGHTALYWYRQSLGQGLEFLIYFQGNSAPDKSGLPSDRFSAERTGGSVSTLTIQRTQQEDSAVYLCASSLEWRAGNQPQHFGDGTRLSIL.

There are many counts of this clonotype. The CDR3, as DNA: TGTGCCAGCAGACGACCTGGTCAGGGGGCATCCTACGAGCAGTACGTC. Residues: CASRRPGQGASYEQYV. The rearrangement joins TRBV4-2 to TRBJ2-7; 8 bases agree with TRBD1. Trimming cost V 6 bases and J 1 base; bases outside gene matches: 11. The germline V gene has CDR1 LGHNA and CDR2 YNFKEQ. The CDR3 has 16 amino acids.

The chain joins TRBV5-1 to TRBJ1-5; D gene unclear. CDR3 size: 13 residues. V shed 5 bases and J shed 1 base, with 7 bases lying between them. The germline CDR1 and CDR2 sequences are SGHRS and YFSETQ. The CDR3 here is CASSLESNQPQHF. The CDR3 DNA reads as TGCGCCAGCAGTCTGGAAAGCAATCAGCCCCAGCATTTT.

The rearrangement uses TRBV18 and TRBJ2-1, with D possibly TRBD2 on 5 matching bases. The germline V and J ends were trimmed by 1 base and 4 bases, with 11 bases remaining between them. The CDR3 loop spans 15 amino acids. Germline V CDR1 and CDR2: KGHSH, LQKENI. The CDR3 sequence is CASSPRSGEYNEQFF. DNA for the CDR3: TGTGCCAGCTCACCACGAAGCGGCGAGTACAATGAGCAGTTCTTC.

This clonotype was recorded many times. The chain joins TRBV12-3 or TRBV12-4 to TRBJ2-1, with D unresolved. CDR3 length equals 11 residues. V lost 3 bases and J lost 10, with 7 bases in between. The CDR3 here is CASSLYVEQFF. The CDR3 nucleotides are TGTGCCAGCAGTTTGTACGTAGAGCAGTTCTTC.

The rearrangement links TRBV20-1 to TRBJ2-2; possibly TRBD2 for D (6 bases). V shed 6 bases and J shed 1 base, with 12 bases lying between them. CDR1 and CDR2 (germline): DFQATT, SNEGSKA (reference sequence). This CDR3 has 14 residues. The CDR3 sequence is CSALGGENTGELFF. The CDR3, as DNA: TGCAGTGCCTTGGGGGGAGAGAACACCGGGGAGCTGTTTTTT.

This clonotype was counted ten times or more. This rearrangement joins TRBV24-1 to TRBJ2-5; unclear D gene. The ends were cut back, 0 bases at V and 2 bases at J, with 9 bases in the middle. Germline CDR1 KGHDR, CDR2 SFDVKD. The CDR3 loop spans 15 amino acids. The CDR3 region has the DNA TGTGCCACCAGTGATTTGCTTGTTCTGCAAGAGACCCAGTACTTC. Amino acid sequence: CATSDLLVLQETQYF.

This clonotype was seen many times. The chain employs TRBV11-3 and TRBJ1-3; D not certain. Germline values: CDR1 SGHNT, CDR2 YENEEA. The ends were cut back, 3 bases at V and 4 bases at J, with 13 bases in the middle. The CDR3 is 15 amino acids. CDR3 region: CASSFGWARGNTIYF. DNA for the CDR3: TGTGCCAGCAGCTTCGGCTGGGCGCGGGGAAACACCATATATTTT.

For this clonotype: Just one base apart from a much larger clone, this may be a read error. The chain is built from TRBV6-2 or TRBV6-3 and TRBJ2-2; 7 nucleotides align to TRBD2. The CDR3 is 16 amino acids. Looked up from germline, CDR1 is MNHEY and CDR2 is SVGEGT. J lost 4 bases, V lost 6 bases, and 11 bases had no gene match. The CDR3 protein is CASSSWASGLTGELFF. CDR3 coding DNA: TGTGCCAGCAGCTCTTGGGCTAGCGGCCTCACCGGGGAGCTGTTTTTT.

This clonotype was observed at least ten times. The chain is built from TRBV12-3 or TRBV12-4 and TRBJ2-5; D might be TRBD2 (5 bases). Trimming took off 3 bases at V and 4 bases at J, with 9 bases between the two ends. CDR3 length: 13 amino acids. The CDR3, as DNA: TGTGCCAGCAGTTTGTTTGAGGGAGAGACCCAGTACTTC. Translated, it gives CASSLFEGETQYF.

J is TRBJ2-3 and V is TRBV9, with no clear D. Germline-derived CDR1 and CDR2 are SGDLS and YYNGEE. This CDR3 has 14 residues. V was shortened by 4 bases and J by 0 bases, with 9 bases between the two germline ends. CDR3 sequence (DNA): TGTGCCAGCAGCTTACACCTAAGCACAGATACGCAGTATTTT. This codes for CASSLHLSTDTQYF.

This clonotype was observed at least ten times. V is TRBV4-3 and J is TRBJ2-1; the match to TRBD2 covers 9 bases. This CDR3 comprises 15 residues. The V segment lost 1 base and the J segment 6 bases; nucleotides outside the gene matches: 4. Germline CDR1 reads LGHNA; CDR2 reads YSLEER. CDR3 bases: TGCGCCAGCAGCCAAGCGTCTAGCGGGACCAATGAGCAGTTCTTC. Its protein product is CASSQASSGTNEQFF.

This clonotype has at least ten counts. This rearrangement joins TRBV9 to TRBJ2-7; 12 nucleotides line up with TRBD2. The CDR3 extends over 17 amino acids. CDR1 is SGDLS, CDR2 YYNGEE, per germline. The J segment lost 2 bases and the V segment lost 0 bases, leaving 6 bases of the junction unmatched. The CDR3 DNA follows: TGTGCCAGCAGCGTAGCCTCTAGCGGGGGGGCTCCCTACGAGCAGTACTTC. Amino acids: CASSVASSGGAPYEQYF.

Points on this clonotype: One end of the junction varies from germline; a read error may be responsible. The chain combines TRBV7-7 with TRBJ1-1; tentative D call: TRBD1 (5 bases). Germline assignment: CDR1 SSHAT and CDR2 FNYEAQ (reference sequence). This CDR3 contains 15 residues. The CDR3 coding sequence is TGTGCTAGCAAAAATCCGACAGCCATGAACACTGAAGCTTTCTTT. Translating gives CASKNPTAMNTEAFF.

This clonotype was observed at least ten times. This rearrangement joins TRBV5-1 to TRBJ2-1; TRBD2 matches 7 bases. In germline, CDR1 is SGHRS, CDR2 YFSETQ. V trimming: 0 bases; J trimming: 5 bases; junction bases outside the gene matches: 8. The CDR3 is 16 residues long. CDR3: CASSLGGASGNNEQFF. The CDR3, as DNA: TGCGCCAGCAGCTTGGGGGGTGCTAGCGGAAACAATGAGCAGTTCTTC.